These 5 T cell receptor beta chains share one sample of origin, sequenced in a study of T cell responses to AZD1222 COVID-19 vaccine (dated by TCRdb to about 2021). The sample's time point label, decoded: baseline before first vaccination. Library generation was performed with the immunoSEQ multiplex PCR assay. Drawn from immuneACCESS, this table holds only the in-frame rearrangements with V and J called that TCRdb kept. Clones are partly lost; checked studies trace under half to an unresolved V gene and leave the rest unexplained. Here the sample has 150,000 to 200,000 clones; about 91% occur a single time. The ten top clones hold 4% to 5.5% of the sample. The source was peripheral blood, collected on day 0 of AZD1222 vaccination. The receptors were sampled from an adult in good health.

The sample holds one count of this clone. The chain is built from TRBV27 and TRBJ1-4, with D possibly being TRBD1 (5 bases). Trimming removed 4 bases at V and 4 bases at J, with 16 bases between. There are 16 residues in the CDR3. From germline, CDR1 is MNHEY and CDR2 SMNVEV (reference sequence). CDR3 sequence reads: CASSSALGGDNEKLFF. CDR3 sequence (DNA): TGTGCCAGCAGTTCTGCGCTGGGGGGAGATAATGAAAAACTGTTTTTT.

The V call is TRBV9, the J call TRBJ1-2; possible D gene TRBD1, 5 bases. CDR3 length: 14 residues. The ends were cut back, 4 bases at V and 8 bases at J, with 18 bases in the middle. CDR1 is SGDLS and CDR2 is YYNGEE in the germline V gene. The DNA of the CDR3 is TGTGCCAGCAGCTCCGACAGCTCCATAGGAGGCTACACCTTC. As protein: CASSSDSSIGGYTF.

The J gene is TRBJ2-7, the V gene TRBV4-1; 8 nucleotides line up with TRBD1. There are 16 residues in the CDR3. Germline CDR1 is MGHRA and CDR2 is YSYEKL. V gave up 0 bases and J gave up 1 base; unmatched junction bases: 5. DNA for the CDR3: TGCGCCAGCAGCCAAGATAGGTGGACAGGGTCCTACGAGCAGTACTTC. Encoded protein: CASSQDRWTGSYEQYF.

This chain joins TRBV19 and TRBJ1-5; no firm D call. The CDR3 length is 13 residues. V shed 0 bases and J shed 11 bases, with 11 bases lying between them. The germline V gene has CDR1 LNHDA and CDR2 SQIVND (reference sequence). CDR3 residues: CASSIDGVKAQHF. CDR3 coding DNA: TGTGCCAGTAGTATAGATGGGGTTAAAGCCCAGCATTTT.

This clone has only one observation. This sequence joins TRBV5-6 and TRBJ1-5; perhaps TRBD1 as D (5 bases). This CDR3 has 14 residues. Deletions cut 2 bases from V and 5 bases from J, with 11 bases between. Germline values: CDR1 SGHDT, CDR2 YYEEEE. CDR3 loop: CASSFFRGYQPQHF. The CDR3 DNA reads as TGTGCCAGCAGCTTTTTTCGGGGGTATCAGCCCCAGCATTTT.